This TCR beta chain was recorded in a study of CD8 T cells in Susac syndrome. In this sample, this clonotype turned up a few times. RNA, at roughly 0.45 to 1 ug, was reverse transcribed with random hexamers. TCRdb processed the immunoSEQ multiplex PCR reads anew with MiXCR; each CDR3 protein has one entry. Among hundreds of thousands of distinct CDR3 sequences listed, about 88% were seen once. The CDR3 sequence is 13 residues long. Trimming took off 0 bases at V and 2 bases at J, with 4 bases between the two ends. From germline, CDR1 is SGDLS and CDR2 YYNGEE. The receptor was isolated from a human donor with multiple sclerosis. The chain couples TRBV9 to TRBJ2-3; D unresolved. Sequencing was carried out using CD8+ T cells from PBMCs. The CDR3 nucleotides are TGTGCCAGCAGCGTAGATGACACAGATACGCAGTATTTT. It encodes CASSVDDTDTQYF.